This T cell receptor beta chain is drawn from a study of CD8 T cells in Susac syndrome. The CDR3 extends over 11 amino acids. J was trimmed by 3 bases and V by 8 bases; bases with no gene match: 3. CDR1 DFQATT and CDR2 SNEGSKA come from the germline V gene (reference sequence). Random-hexamer reverse transcription was applied to roughly 0.5 to 1 ug RNA. An immunoSEQ multiplex PCR generated amplified TCR beta CDR3 products spanning 54 Vbeta and 13 Jbeta. TCRdb passed the immunoSEQ multiplex PCR reads through MiXCR, listing each CDR3 protein once. Found here are tens of thousands of distinct CDR3 sequences, roughly 92% of them singletons; the top ten hold less than 0.55%. Sequencing of TCR beta was performed on blood CD8+ and CD4+ T cells. Study results and limitations: The total CD8+ repertoires yielded 15 to 20 Susac-specific public clones and the CD8+ TEMRA repertoires yielded roughly five.

On this clonotype: The antigen is unknown.

The rearrangement links TRBV20-1 to TRBJ2-7; TRBD2 aligns across 8 bases. The receptor's source is a human donor with Susac syndrome. Sequences were obtained from CD8+ T cells from PBMCs. The CDR3 loop is CSTLADYEQYF. DNA for the CDR3: TGCAGTACACTAGCGGACTACGAGCAGTACTTC.